This T cell receptor beta chain was recovered during a study of technical replicates of blood from several donors. The CDR3 consists of 14 residues. V gave up 6 bases and J gave up 0 bases; unmatched junction bases: 5. CDR1 is MNHNS and CDR2 is SASEGT in the germline V gene. Profiled with immunoSEQ multiplex PCR; TCRdb holds only in-frame clones, not every one. The sample holds over 75,000 clones, about 97% seen once. The chain links TRBV6-1 to TRBJ2-7; 7 nucleotides match TRBD2. This sequence originates from a human donor in good health. The sample taken for sequencing was T cells isolated from PBMCs. The chain's CDR3 is CASRITSDSYEQYF. The CDR3 nucleotides read TGTGCCAGCAGGATTACTAGCGACTCCTACGAGCAGTACTTC.